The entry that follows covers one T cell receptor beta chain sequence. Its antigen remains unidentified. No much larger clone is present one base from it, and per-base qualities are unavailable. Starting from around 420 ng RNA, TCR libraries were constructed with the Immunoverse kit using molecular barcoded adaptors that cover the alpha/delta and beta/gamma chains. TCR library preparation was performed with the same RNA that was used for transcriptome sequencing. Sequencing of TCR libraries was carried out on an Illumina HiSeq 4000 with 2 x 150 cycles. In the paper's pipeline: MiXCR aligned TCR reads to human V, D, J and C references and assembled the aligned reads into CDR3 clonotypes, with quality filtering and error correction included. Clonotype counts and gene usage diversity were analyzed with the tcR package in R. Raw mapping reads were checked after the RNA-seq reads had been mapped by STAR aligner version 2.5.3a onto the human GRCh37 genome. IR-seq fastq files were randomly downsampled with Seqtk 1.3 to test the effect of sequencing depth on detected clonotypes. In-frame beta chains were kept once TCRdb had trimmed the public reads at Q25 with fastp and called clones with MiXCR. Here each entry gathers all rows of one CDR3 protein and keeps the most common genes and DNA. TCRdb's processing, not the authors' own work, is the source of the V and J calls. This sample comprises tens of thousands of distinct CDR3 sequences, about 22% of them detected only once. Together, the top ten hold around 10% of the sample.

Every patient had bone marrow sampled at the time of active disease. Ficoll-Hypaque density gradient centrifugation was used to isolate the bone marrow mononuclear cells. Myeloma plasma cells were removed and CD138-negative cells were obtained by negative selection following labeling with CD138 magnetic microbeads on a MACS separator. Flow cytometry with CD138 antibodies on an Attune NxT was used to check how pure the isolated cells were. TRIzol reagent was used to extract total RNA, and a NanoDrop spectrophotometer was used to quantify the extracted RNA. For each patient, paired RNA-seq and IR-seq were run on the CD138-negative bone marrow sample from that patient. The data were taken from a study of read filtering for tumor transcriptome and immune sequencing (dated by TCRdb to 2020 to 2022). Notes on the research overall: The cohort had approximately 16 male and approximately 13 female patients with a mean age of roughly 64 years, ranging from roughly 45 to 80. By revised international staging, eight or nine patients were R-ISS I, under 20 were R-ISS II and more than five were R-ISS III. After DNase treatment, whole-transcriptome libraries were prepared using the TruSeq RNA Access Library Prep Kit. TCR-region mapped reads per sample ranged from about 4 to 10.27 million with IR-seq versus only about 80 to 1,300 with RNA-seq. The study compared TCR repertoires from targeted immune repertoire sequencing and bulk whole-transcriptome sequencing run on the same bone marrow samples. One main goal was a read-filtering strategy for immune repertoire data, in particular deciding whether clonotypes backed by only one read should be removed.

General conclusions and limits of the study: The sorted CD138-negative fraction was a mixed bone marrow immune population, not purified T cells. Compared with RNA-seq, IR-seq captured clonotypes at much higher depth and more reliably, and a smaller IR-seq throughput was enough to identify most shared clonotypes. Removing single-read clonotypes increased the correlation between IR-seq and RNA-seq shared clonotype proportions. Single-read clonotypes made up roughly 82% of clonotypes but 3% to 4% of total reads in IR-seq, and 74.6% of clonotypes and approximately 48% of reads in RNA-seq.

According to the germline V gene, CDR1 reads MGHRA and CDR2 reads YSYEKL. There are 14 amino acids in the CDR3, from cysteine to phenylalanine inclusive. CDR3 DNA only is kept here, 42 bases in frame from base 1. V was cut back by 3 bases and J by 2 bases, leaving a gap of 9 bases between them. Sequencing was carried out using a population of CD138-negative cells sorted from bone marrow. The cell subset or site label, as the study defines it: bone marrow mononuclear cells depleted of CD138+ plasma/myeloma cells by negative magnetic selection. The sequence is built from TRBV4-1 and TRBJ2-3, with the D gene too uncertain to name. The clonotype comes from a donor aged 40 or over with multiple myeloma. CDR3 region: CASSQVRPTDTQYF. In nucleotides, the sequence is TGCGCCAGCAGCCAGGTTCGGCCCACAGATACGCAGTATTTT.